The source of this T cell receptor (beta chain) is a study of blood T cells in healthy people across ages. The CDR3 consists of 12 residues. CDR1 and CDR2 (germline): ENHRY, SYGVKD. The trim removed 8 bases at V and 8 bases at J, leaving 5 bases unmatched. Next came a second PCR, run for roughly 6 to 11 cycles, which used a sample-barcoded 5' primer along with a J-beta primer mix. Each TCR beta cDNA got a 12-nucleotide random molecular identifier. TCRdb reanalysed the 5' RACE reads using MiXCR and keeps one entry per CDR3 protein. The sample has 1,800,000 or so distinct CDR3 sequences; about two fifths are singletons.

The V and J genes are TRBV10-3 and TRBJ2-1; 8 nucleotides agree with TRBD1. The sequence came from a human donor in good health. Material: blood. The CDR3 DNA reads as TGTGCCATCGGGACAGGTTTGGATGAGCAGTTCTTC. Amino acids: CAIGTGLDEQFF.